The entry below gives a single T cell receptor (beta chain) sequence along with its context. This clonotype appeared a few times. Its antigen remains unidentified. No clone much larger than this one lies a single base away; base qualities are absent. Every donor was a healthy Caucasian. The twin cohort comprised three pairs of female monozygotic twins, all aged roughly 18 to 30 years. CD4+ and CD8+ T cell populations were isolated with positive isolation kits from Invitrogen. V is reduced by 6 bases and J by 2 bases, leaving a spacing of 9 bases between them. Taken from the germline V gene, the CDR1 and CDR2 loops are SGHDT and YYEEEE. Taken from cysteine to phenylalanine, the CDR3 has 12 residues. Solely the CDR3 DNA is kept, with 36 bases framed from the first base. The library came from 5' RACE. TCRdb names Illumina HiSeq 2000 as the instrument used. Template switching added a universal primer binding site, and the final cDNA carried a unique molecular identifier that allowed TCR cDNA molecules to be counted accurately. Specific primers in the conserved constant-segment region were used to synthesize first-strand cDNA for TCR alpha and beta chains. To control for contamination, every cDNA library was double barcoded, receiving both a SMART-Mk sample barcode and Illumina barcodes. Two successive PCR steps introduced TruSeq adapter sequences along with Illumina sample barcodes. The TCR alpha and beta cDNA libraries were sequenced on the Illumina HiSeq platform using custom primers. The study's own analysis went as follows. MiGEC processed the raw reads to extract unique molecular identifiers, while MiXCR was used to determine the CDR3 positions. Recombination models were inferred per individual with the repgenHMM and IGoR tools using an EM algorithm. The tcR package in R was used for shared clonotype analysis, with sharing normalized by the product of cloneset sizes. To study raw recombination without the effects of thymic and clonal selection, out-of-frame nonproductive sequences were analyzed. TCRdb trimmed the raw reads at Q25, called clones with MiXCR and kept productive beta chains. Rows merge per CDR3 protein into single entries with the most common DNA and genes. The V and J calls, along with clone size, are taken from TCRdb and not from the paper's own processing. The sample table holds approximately 250,000 distinct CDR3 sequences, of which 5.5% to 7.5% were seen once. Of the sample, roughly 14% falls within the top ten clones.

This sample was included in a study of identical twins (dated by TCRdb to 2016 to 2017). Notes on the research overall: TCR alpha and beta repertoires from monozygotic twins, unrelated adults of various ages and cord blood were deep-sequenced to test whether fetal clonotypes persist. To rule out contamination, the twin experiments were replicated at different times with different library preparation protocols. What the work shows at the level of the full study, not this receptor alone: Because the same donors could not be followed over many years, the conclusions depended on cross-sectional statistical analysis. The excess sharing between twins in beta out-of-frame sequences was weaker because fewer shared sequences reduced the signal-to-noise ratio. Abundant cord blood beta clonotypes carried fewer insertions; young adult naive repertoires showed a weaker similar trend, while memory repertoires showed none. Zero-insertion analyses could be partly confounded by invariant T cells such as MAIT and iNKT, although diverse VJ usage argued against such confounding for most clonotypes. Compared with coincidental sharing between unrelated individuals, out-of-frame TCR alpha sequences shared between twins showed an excess of sequences with low generation probability. In monozygotic twins, recombination models systematically underestimated out-of-frame TCR alpha sharing, but the models matched the sharing seen between unrelated individuals.

These data were also reused for a study on T cells expressing NK-cell markers. As the second paper documents: TCR beta-chain repertoires were profiled in sorted CD3+CD56+NKG2C+, CD3+CD56+NKG2C- and CD3+CD56-NKG2C+ T-cell subsets from about 8 donors. Of the eight sequenced donors, seven were found to be HCMV-seropositive and one was found to be HCMV-seronegative. To restrict sorting to alphabetaTCR-expressing T cells, an anti-gammadeltaTCR antibody was added in several experiments. In roughly six donors, the dominant CD3+CD56+NKG2C+ clonotypes ranked among the top 10 CD8+ clonotypes, making up about 1.0-8% of CD8+ T cells. Those dominant clonotypes were again the most abundant among CD3+CD56-NKG2C+ cells in a handful of donors, at about 28.3-60.1%. Whether the expanded NKG2C-expressing T cell clones were specific for HCMV antigens remained unclear. Randomly selected healthy volunteers, three men and five women, were used as the eight sequenced donors. To determine HCMV serostatus, a commercial ELISA kit was used to detect HCMV-specific IgG in serum. MIGEC handled demultiplexing of the reads and grouping by UMI, while MiTCR was used to assemble and quantify clonotypes. To exclude erroneous sequences, only TCR cDNA sequences supported by at least two reads were retained. The tcR package was used for downstream repertoire analysis, and clonotypes were matched across fractions by CDR3 nucleotide sequence plus V segment. Antigen specificity was annotated against VDJdb with VDJmatch, allowing one amino acid substitution in CDR3.

This sequence was found in a woman in her late teens or twenties in good health. The chain was built from TRBV5-6 and TRBJ2-7; no confident D gene assignment can be made. Sequencing input: CD8+ T cells sorted from blood. The CDR3 reads as follows: CASKGFTYEQYF. At the DNA level, the sequence is TGTGCCAGCAAAGGGTTTACCTACGAGCAGTACTTC. Extended through the reference TRBV5-6 and TRBJ2-7 proteins, this CDR3 yields the full variable domain: DAGVTQSPTHLIKTRGQQVTLRCSPKSGHDTVSWYQQALGQGPQFIFQYYEEEERQRGNFPDRFSGHQFPNYSSELNVNALLLGDSALYLCASKGFTYEQYFGPGTRLTVT.